The 17 T cell receptor beta chains below come from one sample, sequenced in a study of blood T cell repertoires in COVID-19. Produced via immunoSEQ multiplex PCR; TCRdb's table is partial and in-frame only. The table includes 350,000 to 550,000 clones, 70% to 90% detected once. Sequences were obtained from PBMCs or T cells enriched from blood (not recorded which). These receptors all stem from a woman between 18 and 30 years old with acute COVID-19.

The chain couples TRBV28 to TRBJ1-6; D is uncertain. Per the germline V gene, CDR1 is MDHEN and CDR2 is SYDVKM. V dropped 1 base and J dropped 3 bases, with 13 bases sitting between them. The CDR3 covers 17 residues. In DNA form, the CDR3 reads TGTGCCAGCAGTTTATCCCCAGGAACGCTCTATAATTCACCCCTCCACTTT. Encoded protein: CASSLSPGTLYNSPLHF.

This clone came up once. The gene calls are TRBV27 and TRBJ2-1, with D possibly TRBD2 on 5 matching bases. Trimming left V 3 bases short and J 4 bases short, with 13 bases between. The CDR3 length is 15 residues. CDR1 is MNHEY and CDR2 is SMNVEV in the germline V gene (reference sequence). The chain's CDR3 is CASSFRTPAYNEQFF. In DNA form, the CDR3 reads TGTGCCAGCAGTTTTAGGACTCCCGCGTACAATGAGCAGTTCTTC.

This clone was seen many times. The chain is built from TRBV6-5 and TRBJ1-2; 12 nucleotides line up with TRBD1. Germline trimming cut 5 bases from V and 8 bases from J; bases unmatched to any gene: 6. The CDR3 is made up of 14 amino acids. CDR1 MNHEY and CDR2 SVGAGI come from the germline V gene. The CDR3: CASSLSGTGGGYTF. Here the CDR3 DNA reads TGTGCCAGCAGTCTCTCCGGGACAGGGGGCGGCTACACCTTC.

This sequence joins TRBV19 and TRBJ1-5, with no clear D. Trimming cost V 6 bases and J 1 base, with 13 bases left between them. This CDR3 has 15 residues. The germline V gene encodes CDR1 LNHDA and CDR2 SQIVND (reference sequence). CDR3 region: CASRQQLISNQPQHF. Here the CDR3 DNA reads TGTGCCAGTAGACAGCAGCTTATAAGCAATCAGCCCCAGCATTTT.

The rearrangement uses TRBV5-1 and TRBJ2-7; D might be TRBD1 (6 bases). This CDR3 has 15 amino acids. Trimming stripped 4 bases from V and 3 bases from J, with 17 bases between. The germline gives CDR1 SGHRS, CDR2 YFSETQ. CDR3 nucleotides: TGCGCCAGCAGCCGTGGGGGACACGTAGGCTACGAGCAGTACTTC. This sequence encodes CASSRGGHVGYEQYF.

This clone showed up just once. The chain carries TRBV11-2 and TRBJ1-1; D not certain. This CDR3 has 12 residues. The V end lost 1 base, the J end lost 7 bases, and 7 bases lay between the germline ends. Germline-derived CDR1 and CDR2 are SGHAT and FQNNGV. CDR3 amino acids: CASSLGHLEAFF. For the CDR3, the DNA is TGTGCCAGCAGCTTAGGACACCTTGAAGCTTTCTTT.

This clone was counted a few times. The V gene is TRBV2, the J gene TRBJ1-1; the match to TRBD1 covers 7 bases. CDR3 size: 13 residues. Trimming took 10 bases from V and 2 from J; bases not matched to a gene: 7. Germline assignment: CDR1 SNHLY and CDR2 FYNNEI. This chain's CDR3 is CATQTGLNTEAFF. The DNA of the CDR3 is TGTGCCACCCAGACAGGGTTAAACACTGAAGCTTTCTTT.

This clone was observed once. Here the CDR3 reads CATSDPSEKLFF. The CDR3 region has the DNA TGTGCCACCAGTGACCCGAGCGAAAAACTGTTTTTT. The chain combines TRBV24-1 with TRBJ1-4; D is undetermined. V lost 4 bases and J lost 8, with 7 bases in between. The germline CDR1 and CDR2 sequences are KGHDR and SFDVKD. This CDR3 is 12 amino acids long.

This chain links TRBV25-1 with TRBJ2-7; D perhaps matches TRBD1 (6 bases). The CDR3 extends over 14 amino acids. Trimming removed 3 bases at V and 3 bases at J, with 12 bases between. The germline V gene encodes CDR1 MGHDK and CDR2 SYGVNS. The CDR3 protein is CASSDTGHDYEQYF. For the CDR3, the DNA is TGTGCCAGCAGTGACACGGGACACGACTACGAGCAGTACTTC.

V is TRBV5-4 and J is TRBJ1-4; 8 bases line up with TRBD1. Germline CDR1 reads SGHNT; CDR2 reads YYREEE (reference sequence). The V gene end was trimmed by 0 bases and the J gene end by 8 bases; junction bases not matched to a gene: 9. This CDR3 region has 16 residues. This CDR3 is CASSLGKTGAREKLFF. CDR3 nucleotides: TGTGCCAGCAGCTTGGGGAAGACAGGGGCAAGGGAAAAACTGTTTTTT.

The chain carries TRBV9 and TRBJ2-5, with D perhaps TRBD2 (6 bases). The CDR3 sequence is 15 residues long. CDR1 and CDR2 from the germline V gene are SGDLS and YYNGEE. V shed 0 bases and J shed 4 bases, with 13 bases lying between them. CDR3 sequence (DNA): TGTGCCAGCAGCGTAGGGGGATATAGCGGAGAGACCCAGTACTTC. It specifies CASSVGGYSGETQYF.

In nucleotides, the CDR3 is TGTGCCAGTAGTCCGACAGGGGGGCCTGAAAAACTGTTTTTT. Encoded protein: CASSPTGGPEKLFF. This chain joins TRBV19 and TRBJ1-4; 9 bases are shared with TRBD1. V shed 5 bases and J 7 bases; nucleotides not matched to a gene: 5. There are 14 residues in the CDR3. Germline lookup yields CDR1 LNHDA and CDR2 SQIVND (reference sequence).

The chain joins TRBV19 to TRBJ2-7; 9 bases align to TRBD1. This CDR3 is 14 amino acids long. V lost 2 bases, J lost 5 bases, and 4 bases stayed unmatched. Germline V gives CDR1 LNHDA, CDR2 SQIVND (reference sequence). The CDR3 DNA reads as TGTGCCAGTAGTATAAACAGGGGGCTAAACGAGCAGTACTTC. Its translation is CASSINRGLNEQYF.

The chain joins TRBV7-8 to TRBJ1-2; weak D call: TRBD1 (5 bases). The CDR3 extends over 16 amino acids. V gave up 1 base and J gave up 0 bases, with 12 bases separating them. In germline, CDR1 is SGHVS, CDR2 FQNEAQ. The CDR3, as DNA: TGTGCCAGCAGCTTAGGCCCACAGACAGCTAACTATGGCTACACCTTC. It specifies CASSLGPQTANYGYTF.

V usage is TRBV7-8 and J usage is TRBJ2-5; perhaps TRBD2 as D (6 bases). The V end lost 1 base, the J end lost 2 bases, and 11 bases lay between the germline ends. This CDR3 has 15 amino acids. Per germline, CDR1 SGHVS and CDR2 FQNEAQ. In nucleotides, the CDR3 is TGTGCCAGCAGCTTAGGTCGGGGGAGACAAGAGACCCAGTACTTC. Translation: CASSLGRGRQETQYF.

The chain combines TRBV7-9 with TRBJ2-3; 8 nucleotides agree with TRBD1. Germline V gene lookup returns CDR1 SEHNR and CDR2 FQNEAQ (reference sequence). Unmatched junction bases numbered 2, after V lost 5 bases and J lost 1 base. The CDR3 is made up of 14 amino acids. This CDR3 is CASSMTGGTDTQYF. As DNA, the CDR3 is TGTGCCAGCAGCATGACAGGGGGCACAGATACGCAGTATTTT. Using reference TRBV7-9 and TRBJ2-3 for the parts outside the CDR3, the full variable domain is DTGVSQNPRHKITKRGQNVTFRCDPISEHNRLYWYRQTLGQGPEFLTYFQNEAQLEKSRLLSDRFSAERPKGSFSTLEIQRTEQGDSAMYLCASSMTGGTDTQYFGPGTRLTVL.

The chain links TRBV7-3 to TRBJ2-1, with D hard to call. This CDR3 contains 13 residues. The germline gives CDR1 SGHTA, CDR2 FQGTGA. The germline V and J ends were trimmed by 0 bases and 9 bases, with 9 bases remaining between them. CDR3 DNA sequence: TGTGCCAGCAGCTTAACTGCCAGTTCTGAGCAGTTCTTC. Amino acid sequence: CASSLTASSEQFF.